A selection of T cell receptor beta chains follows, all from one sample in a study of response to subunit inactivated influenza vaccine. TCRdb reanalysed the RT-PCR reads using MiXCR and keeps one entry per CDR3 protein. The repertoire holds fewer than 700,000 distinct CDR3 sequences, with 10% to 15% as singletons. The source was PBMCs from blood, collected roughly 47 days after vaccination. The receptors derive from a man in his fifties or sixties who received an inactivated influenza vaccine. Each CDR3 is given with its conserved first and last residue. A D gene is named only where the DNA matches it firmly. A clone size is listed for some rows: how often the clone was seen (once, few, many), or a class if it is expanded.

clone_size,d_call,j_call,v_call,cdr3_aa,cdr3_nt
few,TRBD2,TRBJ2-3,TRBV5-4,CASSFGLAGRRPLSTDTQYF,TGTGCCAGCAGCTTCGGACTAGCGGGACGAAGGCCCCTTAGCACAGATACGCAGTATTTT
NA,NA,TRBJ2-3,TRBV9,CASSVAPRGDTDTQYF,TGTGCCAGCAGCGTAGCGCCGCGGGGTGACACAGATACGCAGTATTTT
NA,TRBD1,TRBJ2-3,TRBV18,CASSRQGATLDTQYF,TGTGCCAGCTCCCGACAGGGGGCGACCTTGGATACGCAGTATTTT
NA,NA,TRBJ1-6,TRBV5-1,CASSLAAGPDSPLHF,TGCGCCAGCAGCTTGGCCGCAGGGCCGGATTCACCCCTCCACTTT
NA,TRBD2,TRBJ2-7,TRBV5-1,CASKRGESYEQYF,TGCGCCAGCAAGCGGGGGGAATCCTACGAGCAGTACTTC
many,TRBD2,TRBJ2-1,TRBV5-5,CASSSLAGSYNEQFF,TGTGCCAGCAGCTCCCTAGCGGGTTCCTACAATGAGCAGTTCTTC
few,NA,TRBJ1-2,TRBV4-3,CASSPGGGLYGYTF,TGCGCCAGCAGCCCCGGCGGGGGGCTCTATGGCTACACCTTC
many,NA,TRBJ2-1,TRBV7-2,CASSFWGENEQFF,TGTGCCAGCAGCTTTTGGGGTGAGAATGAGCAGTTCTTC
NA,NA,TRBJ2-4,TRBV4-3,CASSQDWGGANIQYF,TGCGCCAGCAGCCAAGATTGGGGGGGGGCAAACATTCAGTACTTC
NA,TRBD2,TRBJ2-3,TRBV10-3,CAISSGRAGDTQYF,TGTGCCATCAGTAGCGGGAGGGCCGGGGATACGCAGTATTTT
many,NA,TRBJ2-7,TRBV7-2,CASSLAGGKRTHSYYEQYF,TGTGCCAGCAGCTTAGCGGGTGGAAAGCGGACGCACTCATACTACGAGCAGTACTTC
few,TRBD2,TRBJ2-7,TRBV5-1,CASSLESSGSYEQYF,TGCGCCAGCAGCTTGGAGTCTAGCGGGAGTTACGAGCAGTACTTC
few,NA,TRBJ1-1,TRBV29-1,CSAGTRRTEAFF,TGCAGCGCTGGGACTCGGCGGACTGAAGCTTTCTTT
many,TRBD1,TRBJ2-7,TRBV5-1,CASSIQGLSYEQYF,TGCGCCAGCAGCATACAGGGGTTATCCTACGAGCAGTACTTC
NA,TRBD2,TRBJ2-1,TRBV5-1,CASSPGLALDNEQFF,TGCGCCAGCAGCCCGGGACTAGCGCTAGACAATGAGCAGTTCTTC
NA,TRBD1,TRBJ1-6,TRBV28,CASSPNRGVSSYNSPLHF,TGTGCCAGCAGTCCCAACAGGGGCGTTAGCTCCTATAATTCACCCCTCCACTTT
few,NA,TRBJ1-1,TRBV4-3,CASSQGGGHTEAFF,TGCGCCAGCAGCCAAGGGGGGGGCCACACTGAAGCTTTCTTT
NA,TRBD2,TRBJ2-7,TRBV9,CASSAGGELSYEQYF,TGTGCCAGCAGCGCGGGAGGCGAACTCTCCTACGAGCAGTACTTC
few,NA,TRBJ1-2,TRBV4-3,CASSQENTGNYGYTF,TGCGCCAGCAGCCAAGAAAACACGGGGAACTATGGCTACACCTTC
many,NA,TRBJ1-1,TRBV27,CASSPGGLVGTEAFF,TGTGCCAGCAGTCCGGGGGGCCTGGTCGGGACTGAAGCTTTCTTT
few,TRBD1,TRBJ2-7,TRBV29-1,CSARTGESYEQYF,TGCAGCGCCCGGACAGGGGAATCCTACGAGCAGTACTTC
NA,NA,TRBJ1-2,TRBV5-5,CASSLSRARNYGYTF,TGTGCCAGCAGCTTGAGCAGGGCCCGGAACTATGGCTACACCTTC
many,TRBD1,TRBJ2-3,TRBV12-3/TRBV12-4,CASSLTGRDTQYF,TGTGCCAGCAGTTTGACAGGGAGAGATACGCAGTATTTT
few,NA,TRBJ1-5,TRBV12-3/TRBV12-4,CASRPAPGAWNQPQHF,TGTGCCAGCAGACCCGCCCCGGGGGCTTGGAATCAGCCCCAGCATTTT
NA,NA,TRBJ2-2,TRBV6-2/TRBV6-3,CASSYSKGPANTGELFF,TGTGCCAGCAGTTACTCGAAGGGCCCCGCGAACACCGGGGAGCTGTTTTTT
once,TRBD1,TRBJ2-6,TRBV5-1,CASSPNLQTGQFGAGANVLTF,TGCGCCAGCAGCCCTAATCTTCAGACAGGGCAATTCGGGGCTGGGGCCAACGTCCTGACTTTC
few,TRBD1,TRBJ2-1,TRBV5-1,CASSLAPQGAREQFF,TGCGCCAGCAGCTTGGCGCCACAGGGGGCCCGGGAGCAGTTCTTC
few,NA,TRBJ2-7,TRBV4-2,CASSQVLESEQYF,TGTGCCAGCAGCCAAGTCTTGGAGAGCGAGCAGTACTTC
few,NA,TRBJ1-6,TRBV27,CASSRGDQSSYNSPLHF,TGTGCCAGCAGTAGGGGGGATCAGAGCTCCTATAATTCACCCCTCCACTTT
many,TRBD2,TRBJ2-3,TRBV5-1,CASSLVGSGRADTQYF,TGCGCCAGCAGCTTGGTTGGTAGCGGGAGAGCAGATACGCAGTATTTT
NA,NA,TRBJ2-7,TRBV7-9,CASSFTQGQYEQSF,TGTGCCAGCAGCTTTACACAGGGTCAGTACGAGCAGTCCTTC
NA,NA,TRBJ2-1,TRBV9,CASSVQGIGEQFF,TGTGCCAGCAGCGTCCAGGGTATCGGTGAGCAGTTCTTC
once,TRBD1,TRBJ1-1,TRBV5-5,CASSLQQGYTEAFF,TGTGCCAGCAGCCTACAACAGGGGTACACTGAAGCTTTCTTT
NA,NA,TRBJ2-7,TRBV23-1,CASSHWVITMAEQYF,TGCGCCAGCAGTCATTGGGTCATAACTATGGCCGAGCAGTACTTC
few,TRBD1,TRBJ1-5,TRBV20-1,CSANSGGGGNQPQHF,TGCAGTGCTAATTCAGGGGGCGGTGGCAATCAGCCCCAGCATTTT
NA,NA,TRBJ2-7,TRBV7-2,CASSLFSGGSLDEQYF,TGTGCCAGCAGCTTGTTTAGTGGAGGGAGCCTTGACGAGCAGTACTTC
NA,NA,TRBJ2-4,TRBV28,CASGPGGMNIQYF,TGTGCCAGCGGCCCAGGGGGGATGAACATTCAGTACTTC
NA,NA,TRBJ1-5,TRBV20-1,CSASIPGDQPQHF,TGCAGTGCTTCGATTCCTGGGGATCAGCCCCAGCATTTT
NA,NA,TRBJ2-3,TRBV28,CASKTLANSYTQYF,TGTGCCAGCAAGACACTAGCAAATTCCTATACGCAGTATTTT
NA,NA,TRBJ1-5,TRBV7-2,CASSLDDNNQPQHF,TGTGCCAGCAGCTTAGATGACAACAATCAGCCCCAGCATTTT
few,NA,TRBJ2-1,TRBV24-1,CATSDPVSWDNEQFF,TGTGCCACCAGTGACCCCGTCTCCTGGGACAATGAGCAGTTCTTC
NA,TRBD1,TRBJ2-1,TRBV6-2/TRBV6-3,CASSYSGQVWNEQFF,TGTGCCAGCAGTTACTCGGGACAGGTTTGGAATGAGCAGTTCTTC
few,TRBD2,TRBJ2-1,TRBV11-2,CASSLFRTSGTSSYNEQFF,TGTGCCAGCAGCTTGTTCCGGACTAGCGGGACGAGCTCCTACAATGAGCAGTTCTTC